These 30 T cell receptor beta chains were sequenced from one sample in a study of T cells in Graves' hyperthyroidism and ophthalmopathy. TCR beta CDR3 sequences were amplified from RNA transcripts. The HTBI set primed first-round TCR CDR3 RT-PCR. TCRdb reprocessed the multiplex PCR reads with MiXCR, giving one entry per CDR3 protein. The sample lists roughly 740,000 distinct CDR3 sequences; 15% to 20% were seen once. The sequencing sample was made of blood. The receptors originated from a man aged 18 to 30 with Graves' hyperthyroidism.

The chain joins TRBV7-3 to TRBJ2-5; TRBD1 matches at 9 bases. Per germline, CDR1 SGHTA and CDR2 FQGTGA. This CDR3 contains 15 residues. The junction had 7 bases not matched to a gene; V was cut back by 5 bases and J by 3 bases. CDR3 sequence (DNA): TGTGCCAGCAGCCTCTCCGGGACAGGGAAAGAGACCCAGTACTTC. This codes for CASSLSGTGKETQYF.

This clonotype was seen ten or more times. This chain uses TRBV2 with TRBJ2-1; D possibly corresponds to TRBD2 (6 bases). CDR3 length: 16 amino acids. The V and J ends lost 6 bases and 3 bases respectively, with 18 bases between them. CDR1 SNHLY and CDR2 FYNNEI come from the germline V gene. This CDR3 is CASRRRTGLLYNEQFF. CDR3 nucleotide sequence: TGTGCCAGCAGACGACGGACGGGACTTCTCTACAATGAGCAGTTCTTC.

This clonotype was seen only a few times. The rearrangement links TRBV7-9 to TRBJ2-3, with D unclear. Trimming removed 5 bases from V and 8 bases from J, with 17 bases in between. The CDR3 has 14 amino acids. Germline CDR1 is SEHNR and CDR2 is FQNEAQ (reference sequence). The CDR3 reads CASSNSVGSRTQYF. In nucleotides, the CDR3 is TGTGCCAGCAGCAATTCTGTGGGTAGCCGTACGCAGTATTTT.

A few counts support this clonotype. The rearrangement links TRBV3-1 to TRBJ2-1; no firm D call. The CDR3 contains 12 residues. Germline CDR1 LGHDT, CDR2 YNNKEL (reference sequence). V gave up 1 base and J gave up 8 bases, with 6 bases separating them. CDR3 sequence (DNA): TGTGCCAGCAGCCAAGTCAACCATGAGCAGTTCTTC. This gives the protein CASSQVNHEQFF.

The V and J genes are TRBV27 and TRBJ1-2; TRBD1 matches at 10 bases. V lost 8 bases and J lost 6; bases outside the gene matches: 9. The CDR3 spans 14 residues. Germline CDR1 and CDR2: MNHEY and SMNVEV (reference sequence). The CDR3, as DNA: TGTGCCAGCCTGGGACAGGGGCAGTTCAATGGCTACACCTTC. Translated: CASLGQGQFNGYTF.

This clonotype was recorded many times. This rearrangement joins TRBV6-2 or TRBV6-3 to TRBJ2-1; D unclear. The CDR3 sequence is 14 residues long. Germline V lookup: CDR1 MNHEY, CDR2 SVGEGT. V lost 7 bases, J lost 0 bases, and 10 bases lay in between. CDR3 in amino acids: CASISSDSYNEQFF. Written as DNA, the CDR3 is TGTGCCAGCATCAGCTCCGACTCCTACAATGAGCAGTTCTTC.

This clonotype was counted at least ten times. The rearrangement joins TRBV30 to TRBJ2-1; no definite D call. There are 11 residues in the CDR3. CDR1 is GTSNPN and CDR2 is SVGIG in the germline V gene (reference sequence). V gave up 3 bases and J gave up 6 bases, with 6 bases separating them. CDR3 region: CAWSGANEQFF. The CDR3 DNA sequence: TGTGCCTGGAGCGGCGCCAATGAGCAGTTCTTC.

V gene TRBV20-1 combines with J gene TRBJ1-1; D is undetermined. This CDR3 comprises 14 residues. Trimming cost V 0 bases and J 3 bases, with 11 bases left between them. Germline V gene sequence: CDR1 DFQATT, CDR2 SNEGSKA (reference sequence). The CDR3 DNA reads as TGCAGTGCTAGAGACCCTCGGCGGGACACTGAAGCTTTCTTT. Translation: CSARDPRRDTEAFF.

This chain links TRBV7-9 with TRBJ2-7, with TRBD2 identical over 9 bases. V lost 9 bases, J lost 10 bases, and 13 bases stayed unmatched. CDR3 length: 13 residues. From germline, CDR1 is SEHNR and CDR2 FQNEAQ (reference sequence). The CDR3 loop reads CASTGVAGVRQYF. In DNA, the CDR3 is TGTGCCAGTACCGGGGTAGCGGGAGTGCGACAGTACTTC.

The chain uses TRBV19 and TRBJ2-3; D not resolved. The CDR3 consists of 18 residues. The germline V gene encodes CDR1 LNHDA and CDR2 SQIVND (reference sequence). With 0 bases removed from V and 0 bases from J, the gap between germline ends came to 16 bases. The CDR3 is CASSIDPTGTSSTDTQYF. DNA of the CDR3: TGTGCCAGTAGTATAGATCCGACGGGTACTTCTAGCACAGATACGCAGTATTTT.

This clonotype was found many times. This chain links TRBV12-3 or TRBV12-4 with TRBJ1-1; D gene unclear. CDR3 length: 14 residues. V was pared by 3 bases and J by 6 bases, with 14 bases between. The CDR3 nucleotides are TGTGCCAGCAGTTTCAGTTGGGGTACCGCTGAAGCTTTCTTT. Translated: CASSFSWGTAEAFF.

As regards this clonotype: A single base separates this from a much larger clone, so it may be a read error. The conserved closing phenylalanine or tryptophan is absent in this CDR3, likely reflecting a read error. The CDR3 DNA reads TGTGCCAGCAGGGCGACTAGCGGGTACGAGCAGTACTCC. It codes for CASRATSGYEQYS. The V gene is TRBV2, the J gene TRBJ2-7; 10 bases are a match to TRBD2. Germline loops: CDR1 SNHLY, CDR2 FYNNEI. J was trimmed by 4 bases and V by 6 bases; bases with no gene match: 3. The CDR3 loop spans 13 amino acids.

The table lists this clonotype with many counts. The chain is built from TRBV11-2 and TRBJ2-1; weak D call: TRBD2 (5 bases). This CDR3 has 15 amino acids. The germline gives CDR1 SGHAT, CDR2 FQNNGV. V was shortened by 3 bases and J by 0 bases, with 9 bases between the two germline ends. This CDR3 reads CASSLELGSYNEQFF. CDR3 in DNA: TGTGCCAGCAGCTTGGAACTAGGCTCCTACAATGAGCAGTTCTTC.

This clonotype was observed many times. V gene TRBV28 combines with J gene TRBJ1-2; 10 bases match TRBD1. Germline trimming cut 5 bases from V and 3 bases from J; bases unmatched to any gene: 3. CDR3 size: 14 residues. Germline CDR1 is MDHEN and CDR2 is SYDVKM. The DNA for the CDR3 is TGTGCCAGCAGTCCGGGACAGGGGTACTATGGCTACACCTTC. Residues: CASSPGQGYYGYTF.

This clonotype came up many times. CDR3 DNA sequence: TGCGCCAGCAGCTTTGGCGGGAGCTTCTACAATGAGCAGTTCTTC. Translation gives CASSFGGSFYNEQFF. The chain combines TRBV5-1 with TRBJ2-1, with TRBD2 matching over 7 bases. CDR1 and CDR2 (germline): SGHRS, YFSETQ. The CDR3 length is 15 residues. With 2 bases clipped from V and 3 bases from J, the junction kept 5 bases outside the gene matches.

This clonotype was seen repeatedly, ten times or more. The genes are TRBV28 and TRBJ2-1; D unclear. The CDR3 has 14 residues. Trimming cost V 5 bases and J 0 bases, with 8 bases left between them. The germline gives CDR1 MDHEN, CDR2 SYDVKM. Written as DNA, the CDR3 is TGTGCCAGCAGTGCAGCGACCTCCTACAATGAGCAGTTCTTC. Protein sequence: CASSAATSYNEQFF.

This clonotype was recorded at least ten times. This sequence joins TRBV12-3 or TRBV12-4 and TRBJ2-5, with a possible D match to TRBD2 (6 bases). This CDR3 spans 15 amino acids. Trimming took 3 bases from V and 1 from J, leaving 12 bases between them. The DNA for the CDR3 is TGTGCCAGCAGTTTGGGGGGTGGTTCCCAAGAGACCCAGTACTTC. Translated, it gives CASSLGGGSQETQYF.

This clonotype was observed a few times. The rearrangement links TRBV18 to TRBJ1-3; tentative D call: TRBD1 (6 bases). Trimming removed 2 bases at V and 3 bases at J, with 14 bases between. Germline V gives CDR1 KGHSH, CDR2 LQKENI. The CDR3 covers 16 residues. Here the CDR3 reads CASSPSLRQDGNTIYF. For the CDR3, the DNA is TGTGCCAGCTCACCATCTTTAAGACAGGATGGAAACACCATATATTTT. Supplemented by reference TRBV18 and TRBJ1-3, the full variable domain reads NAGVMQNPRHLVRRRGQEARLRCSPMKGHSHVYWYRQLPEEGLKFMVYLQKENIIDESGMPKERFSAEFPKEGPSILRIQQVVRGDSAAYFCASSPSLRQDGNTIYFGEGSWLTVV.

This clonotype was seen a handful of times. The gene calls are TRBV24-1 and TRBJ2-5; 7 bases are a match to TRBD1. Germline lookup yields CDR1 KGHDR and CDR2 SFDVKD. The CDR3 length is 15 residues. Unmatched junction bases numbered 5, after V lost 3 bases and J lost 2 bases. The CDR3 sequence is CATSDHGQAQETQYF. DNA for the CDR3: TGTGCCACCAGTGATCACGGACAGGCGCAAGAGACCCAGTACTTC.

The chain carries TRBV7-8 and TRBJ2-7, with D uncertain. Trimming stripped 2 bases from V and 1 base from J, with 9 bases between. This CDR3 is built from 14 residues. Germline V gene lookup returns CDR1 SGHVS and CDR2 FQNEAQ. CDR3 protein: CASSLFGYSYEQYF. In DNA form, the CDR3 reads TGTGCCAGCAGCTTATTCGGTTATTCCTACGAGCAGTACTTC.

The J gene is TRBJ2-7, the V gene TRBV15, with D tentatively TRBD1 (5 bases). V lost 0 bases to trimming and J lost 7 bases, with 13 bases between them. CDR3 length: 14 residues. Looked up from germline, CDR1 is LNHNV and CDR2 is YYDKDF (reference sequence). The CDR3 DNA reads as TGTGCCACCAGCAGAGATGAAGGGGTGGGGGAGCAGTACTTC. This sequence encodes CATSRDEGVGEQYF. Together with reference TRBV15 and TRBJ2-7, the CDR3 gives the full variable domain: DAMVIQNPRYQVTQFGKPVTLSCSQTLNHNVMYWYQQKSSQAPKLLFHYYDKDFNNEADTPDNFQSRRPNTSFCFLDIRSPGLGDTAMYLCATSRDEGVGEQYFGPGTRLTVT.

This chain connects TRBV5-1 to TRBJ2-1; no definite D call. The V end was cut by 5 bases, the J end by 6 bases, with 15 bases between. There are 14 residues in the CDR3. Per germline, CDR1 SGHRS and CDR2 YFSETQ. CDR3 DNA sequence: TGCGCCAGCAGGGGCGACACTAACAGCAATGAGCAGTTCTTC. Its protein product is CASRGDTNSNEQFF.

This clonotype was counted at least ten times. The CDR3 loop reads CASSILRGQGSTEAFF. CDR3 sequence (DNA): TGTGCCAGTAGTATCCTCAGGGGGCAGGGCAGCACTGAAGCTTTCTTT. This chain connects TRBV19 to TRBJ1-1; TRBD1 matches 8 bases. CDR1 is LNHDA and CDR2 is SQIVND in the germline V gene (reference sequence). After removal of 3 bases from V and 4 bases from J, the junction contained 10 bases not matched to a gene. The CDR3 runs to 16 residues.

The sample holds many counts of this clonotype. V usage is TRBV12-3 or TRBV12-4 and J usage is TRBJ1-1; D uncertain. CDR3 length: 13 amino acids. V shed 5 bases and J shed 4 bases, with 11 bases lying between them. CDR3 in amino acids: CASSPLHVTEAFF. The DNA for the CDR3 is TGTGCCAGCAGTCCCCTACATGTCACTGAAGCTTTCTTT.

In the case of this clonotype: A much larger clone lies a single base off, so this may be a read error. This rearrangement joins TRBV4-2 to TRBJ1-1; D is possibly TRBD1 (6 bases). V lost 7 bases and J lost 1, with 10 bases in between. Germline V CDR1 and CDR2: LGHNA, YNFKEQ. The CDR3 runs to 13 residues. The DNA of the CDR3 is TGTGCCAGCAACGGACAGCCGAACACTGAAGCTTTCTTT. Translating it yields CASNGQPNTEAFF.

There are many counts of this clonotype. This chain links TRBV27 with TRBJ2-1; 14 bases are shared with TRBD2. V shed 4 bases, J shed 5 bases, and the junction held 4 bases outside the gene matches. Germline V gene sequence: CDR1 MNHEY, CDR2 SMNVEV (reference sequence). CDR3 length equals 16 residues. CDR3 sequence reads: CASSSLTSGRDNEQFF. The CDR3 bases are TGTGCCAGCAGTTCCCTGACTAGCGGGAGGGACAATGAGCAGTTCTTC.

The chain uses TRBV28 and TRBJ2-7; D unresolved. The CDR3 has 12 residues. Trimming took 6 bases from V and 5 from J, leaving 11 bases between them. CDR1 is MDHEN, CDR2 SYDVKM, per germline. The CDR3 coding sequence is TGTGCCAGCAGGACGGCCCCCCACGAGCAGTACTTC. This encodes CASRTAPHEQYF.

There are a few counts of this clonotype. The chain joins TRBV11-3 to TRBJ1-1; D remains unclear. Germline assignment: CDR1 SGHNT and CDR2 YENEEA. There are 15 residues in the CDR3. V was trimmed by 5 bases and J by 1 base, leaving 14 bases between them. This CDR3 is CASSLSLLPNTEAFF. CDR3 coding DNA: TGTGCCAGCAGCCTATCACTCCTCCCGAACACTGAAGCTTTCTTT.

A few counts support this clonotype. V and J are TRBV2 and TRBJ1-4; D is undetermined. Germline lookup yields CDR1 SNHLY and CDR2 FYNNEI. The CDR3 has 15 amino acids. V shed 6 bases and J shed 7 bases, with 18 bases lying between them. This chain's CDR3 is CASSLTREPVEKLFF. The CDR3 DNA is TGTGCCAGCAGCCTAACGAGGGAGCCGGTTGAAAAACTGTTTTTT.

In this sample, this clonotype turned up many times. V usage is TRBV20-1 and J usage is TRBJ2-1; D might be TRBD2 (6 bases). The germline CDR1 and CDR2 sequences are DFQATT and SNEGSKA (reference sequence). The CDR3 is 16 residues long. V shed 2 bases and J shed 6 bases, with 20 bases lying between them. The CDR3 region has the DNA TGCAGTGCTAGAAAAGTAGGCCCGAGGAGGGGCAATGAGCAGTTCTTC. Its translation: CSARKVGPRRGNEQFF.